This T cell receptor (beta chain) was captured in a study of blood T cell repertoires in COVID-19. Study context: Italy, Spain and the United States were the sources of the convalescent and acute COVID-19 samples. PBMCs, B-cell-depleted T cells, or T cells provided the cDNA or gDNA that made up the material.

CDR3 size: 13 residues. Germline-derived CDR1 and CDR2 are MNHEY and SMNVEV (reference sequence). J gave up 7 bases and V 0 bases, and 1 base lay outside the gene matches. The Seattle patients joined while their infection was active and were tracked longitudinally afterward. As processed by the authors: By means of reference gene primer amplification, nucleated cell counts were estimated. Sequencing used immunoSEQ multiplex PCR; TCRdb keeps in-frame clones, though not all of them. The V and J calls and clone size were taken over from that table, and D and trimming were inferred from the DNA. The data show some 310,000 clones, roughly 89% seen once.

The TCR originated in a woman in her 40s with COVID-19, enrolled during active disease. The sequencing sample was made of peripheral blood. This chain uses TRBV27 with TRBJ2-7; 9 bases fit TRBD1. CDR3 in DNA: TGTGCCAGCAGTTTATCGGGACAGGGTGAGCAGTACTTC. Its translation is CASSLSGQGEQYF.